A selection of T cell receptor beta chains follows, all from one sample in a study of shared clonotypes between healthy human individuals. The repertoire was sequenced with immunoSEQ multiplex PCR; TCRdb's copy has only in-frame clones and lacks some. The data contain some 2.1 million clones, roughly 95% of them seen just once; the ten biggest clones take up 0.1% to 0.15%. What was sequenced was naive CD4+ T cells sorted from blood. Receptor source: a young man in good health. The CDR3 runs from the conserved cysteine through the conserved F or W. A D gene is named only where the DNA matches it firmly.

CDR3,V,D,J
CASSVRGDIQETQYF,TRBV9,TRBD2,TRBJ2-5
CASSGGPPRGRGTGELFF,TRBV6-1,TRBD1,TRBJ2-2
CASSPPNGLNTEAFF,TRBV7-2,-,TRBJ1-1
CASSSTSGYQETQYF,TRBV6-6,TRBD2,TRBJ2-5
CSAIGHGGYTF,TRBV20-1,-,TRBJ1-2
CASSPGTVGNTIYF,TRBV7-2,TRBD1,TRBJ1-3
CASSHEGLPYEQYF,TRBV18,-,TRBJ2-7
CASSLTGTGKNTEAFF,TRBV7-9,TRBD1,TRBJ1-1
CSAGGYTQYF,TRBV20-1,-,TRBJ2-3
CASSPRDSNQPQHF,TRBV28,-,TRBJ1-5
CASSTTPREKNEQYF,TRBV11-2,-,TRBJ2-7
CAISQGAYEQYF,TRBV10-3,TRBD1,TRBJ2-7
CASSQGQPSGNTIYF,TRBV4-1,-,TRBJ1-3
CASSSTGGKGYTF,TRBV6-5,TRBD1,TRBJ1-2
CASSRTGNYNEQFF,TRBV2,TRBD1,TRBJ2-1
CASRERQGAQYNEQFF,TRBV28,TRBD1,TRBJ2-1
CSVLGVAGGHEQYF,TRBV29-1,TRBD2,TRBJ2-7
CASSLGLANTGELFF,TRBV5-1,-,TRBJ2-2
CASSVSGTGTTEAFF,TRBV9,TRBD1,TRBJ1-1
CAISESRPEQYF,TRBV10-3,-,TRBJ2-7
CASEWGPGGPQETQYF,TRBV5-1,TRBD2,TRBJ2-5